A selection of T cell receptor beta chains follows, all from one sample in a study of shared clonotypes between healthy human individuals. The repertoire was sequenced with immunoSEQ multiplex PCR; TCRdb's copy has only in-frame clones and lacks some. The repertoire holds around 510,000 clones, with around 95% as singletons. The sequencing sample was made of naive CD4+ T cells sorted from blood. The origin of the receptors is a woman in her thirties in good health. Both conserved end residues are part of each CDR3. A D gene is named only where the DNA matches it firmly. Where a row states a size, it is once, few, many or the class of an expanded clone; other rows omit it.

cdr3_aa: CASSPGTYEQYF
cdr3_nt: TGTGCCAGCTCACCCGGGACCTACGAGCAGTACTTC
clone_size: NA
d_call: NA
v_call: TRBV18
j_call: TRBJ2-7

cdr3_aa: CASSDTGVTEAFF
cdr3_nt: TGTGCCAGCAGTGACACAGGGGTCACTGAAGCTTTCTTT
clone_size: NA
d_call: TRBD1
v_call: TRBV6-1
j_call: TRBJ1-1

cdr3_aa: CASSEGNLHEQYF
cdr3_nt: TGTGCCAGCAGTGAAGGTAATCTCCACGAGCAGTACTTC
clone_size: NA
d_call: NA
v_call: TRBV2
j_call: TRBJ2-7

cdr3_aa: CASSLGQARPLGYTF
cdr3_nt: TGTGCCAGCAGCTTGGGACAAGCCCGGCCTCTTGGCTACACCTTC
clone_size: NA
d_call: NA
v_call: TRBV7-2
j_call: TRBJ1-2

cdr3_aa: CASSQGVSKTYNEQFF
cdr3_nt: TGTGCCAGCAGCCAAGGAGTCTCCAAGACGTACAATGAGCAGTTCTTC
clone_size: NA
d_call: NA
v_call: TRBV14
j_call: TRBJ2-1

cdr3_aa: CAWEQRNTEAFF
cdr3_nt: TGTGCCTGGGAACAGAGGAACACTGAAGCTTTCTTT
clone_size: NA
d_call: NA
v_call: TRBV30
j_call: TRBJ1-1

cdr3_aa: CASSAPRLAGSPYEQYF
cdr3_nt: TGTGCCAGCAGCGCACCCCGACTAGCGGGATCCCCCTACGAGCAGTACTTC
clone_size: NA
d_call: TRBD2
v_call: TRBV28
j_call: TRBJ2-7

cdr3_aa: CASTKVGGGTEAFF
cdr3_nt: TGTGCCAGTACCAAGGTCGGCGGTGGGACTGAAGCTTTCTTT
clone_size: NA
d_call: NA
v_call: TRBV19
j_call: TRBJ1-1

cdr3_aa: CASSIDSGYSYNEQFF
cdr3_nt: TGTGCCAGCAGCATCGATAGCGGTTACTCCTACAATGAGCAGTTCTTC
clone_size: NA
d_call: NA
v_call: TRBV11-2
j_call: TRBJ2-1

cdr3_aa: CASRGSKNIQYF
cdr3_nt: TGTGCCAGCAGGGGATCCAAAAACATTCAGTACTTC
clone_size: NA
d_call: NA
v_call: TRBV6-6
j_call: TRBJ2-4

cdr3_aa: CASSSIGQLDEQYF
cdr3_nt: TGCGCCAGCAGCTCGATTGGACAGCTCGACGAGCAGTACTTC
clone_size: NA
d_call: NA
v_call: TRBV5-1
j_call: TRBJ2-7

cdr3_aa: CASKLSTPLYEQYF
cdr3_nt: TGTGCCAGCAAGCTATCCACCCCCCTCTACGAGCAGTACTTC
clone_size: NA
d_call: NA
v_call: TRBV6-5
j_call: TRBJ2-7

cdr3_aa: CASSPTGQGATDTQYF
cdr3_nt: TGTGCCAGCAGCCCAACCGGACAGGGGGCCACAGATACGCAGTATTTT
clone_size: NA
d_call: TRBD1
v_call: TRBV28
j_call: TRBJ2-3

cdr3_aa: CASSFGGREWETQYF
cdr3_nt: TGTGCCAGCAGTTTCGGTGGGAGGGAATGGGAGACCCAGTACTTC
clone_size: NA
d_call: TRBD2
v_call: TRBV6-5
j_call: TRBJ2-5

cdr3_aa: CASGQPGPYEQYF
cdr3_nt: TGTGCCAGCGGGCAGCCAGGGCCCTACGAGCAGTACTTC
clone_size: NA
d_call: NA
v_call: TRBV6-1
j_call: TRBJ2-7

cdr3_aa: CASSSGLPDEQYF
cdr3_nt: TGCGCCAGCAGTTCCGGACTTCCCGACGAGCAGTACTTC
clone_size: NA
d_call: NA
v_call: TRBV5-1
j_call: TRBJ2-7

cdr3_aa: CASSGQVGQGANEQYF
cdr3_nt: TGTGCCAGCAGTGGCCAGGTAGGACAGGGGGCTAACGAGCAGTACTTC
clone_size: NA
d_call: TRBD1
v_call: TRBV2
j_call: TRBJ2-7

cdr3_aa: CAWSARSTVPRDTIYF
cdr3_nt: TGTGCCTGGAGCGCCCGGTCGACCGTCCCCCGGGACACCATATATTTT
clone_size: NA
d_call: NA
v_call: TRBV30
j_call: TRBJ1-3

cdr3_aa: CASSLRDRGHEQYF
cdr3_nt: TGTGCCAGCAGCTTGCGGGACAGGGGCCACGAGCAGTACTTC
clone_size: once
d_call: TRBD1
v_call: TRBV5-5
j_call: TRBJ2-7

cdr3_aa: CASSLGRGPGYEQYF
cdr3_nt: TGCGCCAGCAGCTTGGGTCGGGGCCCGGGTTACGAGCAGTACTTC
clone_size: NA
d_call: NA
v_call: TRBV5-1
j_call: TRBJ2-7

cdr3_aa: CASSVGSGEGETQYF
cdr3_nt: TGTGCCAGCAGCGTAGGTAGCGGAGAGGGTGAGACCCAGTACTTC
clone_size: NA
d_call: NA
v_call: TRBV9
j_call: TRBJ2-5

cdr3_aa: CASSPHGTSGSYGEQFF
cdr3_nt: TGTGCCAGCAGTCCCCATGGGACTAGCGGGAGTTATGGTGAGCAGTTCTTC
clone_size: NA
d_call: TRBD2
v_call: TRBV27
j_call: TRBJ2-1

cdr3_aa: CASSLSGTSYEQYF
cdr3_nt: TGCGCCAGCAGCTTGTCAGGGACCTCCTACGAGCAGTACTTC
clone_size: NA
d_call: NA
v_call: TRBV5-1
j_call: TRBJ2-7

cdr3_aa: CASSSGGSSNQPQHF
cdr3_nt: TGTGCCAGCAGTTCTGGGGGGTCCAGCAATCAGCCCCAGCATTTT
clone_size: NA
d_call: NA
v_call: TRBV27
j_call: TRBJ1-5

cdr3_aa: CASSEGNTEAFF
cdr3_nt: TGTGCCAGCAGTGAAGGGAACACTGAAGCTTTCTTT
clone_size: NA
d_call: NA
v_call: TRBV28
j_call: TRBJ1-1

cdr3_aa: CASRPSGRGYNEQFF
cdr3_nt: TGTGCCAGCAGGCCTAGCGGGAGAGGGTACAATGAGCAGTTCTTC
clone_size: NA
d_call: TRBD2
v_call: TRBV6-5
j_call: TRBJ2-1

cdr3_aa: CASSFTGTSGSEGELFF
cdr3_nt: TGTGCCAGCAGCTTCACCGGGACTAGCGGGAGTGAGGGGGAGCTGTTTTTT
clone_size: NA
d_call: TRBD2
v_call: TRBV7-3
j_call: TRBJ2-2

cdr3_aa: CASSPIPPHPNYGYTF
cdr3_nt: TGTGCCAGCAGTCCTATCCCCCCGCATCCGAACTATGGCTACACCTTC
clone_size: NA
d_call: NA
v_call: TRBV6-6
j_call: TRBJ1-2

cdr3_aa: CASLGAYNEQFF
cdr3_nt: TGCGCCAGCCTAGGGGCCTACAATGAGCAGTTCTTC
clone_size: once
d_call: NA
v_call: TRBV5-1
j_call: TRBJ2-1